The 10 T cell receptor beta chains presented below share a single source sample, sequenced in a study of CD8 T cells in ankylosing spondylitis. TCRdb redid the calling of the 5' RACE reads with MiXCR, one entry per CDR3 protein. The repertoire holds hundreds of thousands of distinct CDR3 sequences, roughly 25% seen once, with 6.6% in the top ten. Sequences were obtained from blood, either unsorted or a sorted T cell fraction (not recorded which). These receptors originate from a male donor with ankylosing spondylitis or in good health (not recorded which).

The chain joins TRBV27 to TRBJ2-7; TRBD1 or TRBD2 may be the D gene (5 bases each). This CDR3 spans 14 amino acids. V was shortened by 4 bases and J by 2 bases, with 12 bases between the two germline ends. Per the germline V gene, CDR1 is MNHEY and CDR2 is SMNVEV (reference sequence). CDR3 sequence: CASSSYTGPYEQYF. DNA for the CDR3: TGTGCCAGCAGTTCCTATACGGGGCCCTACGAGCAGTACTTC.

This clonotype was counted between two and nine times. The J gene is TRBJ2-2, the V gene TRBV10-3; 7 bases fit TRBD2. V shed 10 bases, J shed 0 bases, and the junction held 5 bases outside the gene matches. The CDR3 is 14 residues long. Germline CDR1 and CDR2: ENHRY and SYGVKD. The CDR3 coding sequence is TGTGCCACCCACGGGACTACGAACACCGGGGAGCTGTTTTTT. Amino acid sequence: CATHGTTNTGELFF.

There are a few counts of this clonotype. The chain joins TRBV7-2 to TRBJ2-5; 10 nucleotides line up with TRBD1. The germline gives CDR1 SGHTA, CDR2 FQGNSA. The junction had 5 bases not matched to a gene; V was cut back by 5 bases and J by 5 bases. The CDR3 is 14 residues long. The CDR3 region is CASSPDRGWETQYF. CDR3 in DNA: TGTGCCAGCAGCCCGGACAGGGGGTGGGAGACCCAGTACTTC. Together with reference TRBV7-2 and TRBJ2-5, the CDR3 gives the full variable domain: GAGVSQSPSNKVTEKGKDVELRCDPISGHTALYWYRQSLGQGLEFLIYFQGNSAPDKSGLPSDRFSAERTGGSVSTLTIQRTQQEDSAVYLCASSPDRGWETQYFGPGTRLLVL.

The chain has TRBV24-1 and TRBJ2-7; D gene uncertain. The V gene's germline CDR1 is KGHDR and CDR2 SFDVKD. The CDR3 spans 14 residues. V was clipped by 2 bases and J by 2 bases, with 9 bases between them. CDR3 loop: CATSDSSSAYEQYF. CDR3 bases: TGTGCCACCAGTGATTCGAGTTCGGCCTACGAGCAGTACTTC.

The chain joins TRBV5-4 to TRBJ2-1, with D possibly being TRBD2 (5 bases). Germline loops: CDR1 SGHNT, CDR2 YYREEE (reference sequence). The CDR3 runs 15 residues. The V and J ends lost 4 bases and 7 bases respectively, with 18 bases between them. CDR3 sequence (DNA): TGTGCCAGCAGCGCCGGACGGGGATGGGCGAATGAGCAGTTCTTC. Its protein product is CASSAGRGWANEQFF.

This clonotype was seen many times. The genes are TRBV4-1 and TRBJ2-1, with TRBD2 as a possible D gene (7 bases). The V and J ends lost 0 bases and 8 bases respectively, with 11 bases between them. Germline V gene lookup returns CDR1 MGHRA and CDR2 YSYEKL. The CDR3 sequence is 14 residues long. CDR3 coding DNA: TGCGCCAGCAGCCAAGAAAGGGGGGGCGATGAGCAGTTCTTC. Translating gives CASSQERGGDEQFF.

Worth noting for this clonotype: This sequence may be a read error, since a much larger clone differs from it by one base. This sequence joins TRBV29-1 and TRBJ2-1; TRBD2 matches 8 bases. This CDR3 contains 13 residues. Germline-derived CDR1 and CDR2 are SQVTM and ANQGSEA. After removal of 5 bases from V and 2 bases from J, the junction contained 2 bases not matched to a gene. Here the CDR3 reads CSVSGRAYNEQFF. For the CDR3, the DNA is TGCAGCGTTAGCGGGAGAGCCTACAATGAGCAGTTCTTC.

The V gene is TRBV29-1, the J gene TRBJ2-5; 7 nucleotides line up with TRBD2. The CDR3 contains 12 residues. Germline CDR1 and CDR2: SQVTM and ANQGSEA. Trimming removed 8 bases from V and 5 bases from J; junction bases left unmatched: 8. The CDR3 loop is CSSTAGVETQYF. CDR3 sequence (DNA): TGCAGCTCCACGGCGGGGGTCGAGACCCAGTACTTC.

This clonotype was counted a few times. The chain has TRBV29-1 and TRBJ2-2, with 10 bases that match TRBD1. Germline CDR1 and CDR2: SQVTM and ANQGSEA. This CDR3 has 13 residues. V shed 6 bases, J shed 8 bases, and the junction held 6 bases outside the gene matches. The CDR3 protein is CSVGTGATGELFF. The CDR3 DNA is TGCAGCGTCGGGACAGGGGCTACAGGGGAGCTGTTTTTT.

The sample holds many counts of this clonotype. The chain links TRBV2 to TRBJ2-3, with TRBD1 matching over 7 bases. The CDR3 is 15 amino acids. Trimming cost V 3 bases and J 2 bases; bases outside gene matches: 5. Germline V gives CDR1 SNHLY, CDR2 FYNNEI. For the CDR3, the DNA is TGTGCCAGCAGTGATAGGACAGGACCCACAGATACGCAGTATTTT. Residues: CASSDRTGPTDTQYF.